These 25 T cell receptor beta chains were sequenced from one sample in a study of T cell responses to AZD1222 COVID-19 vaccine. Repertoires were generated with immunoSEQ multiplex PCR, while TCRdb's copy carries only in-frame clones and drops some. Seen here are about 100,000 clones, 85% to 90% observed once, and the top ten hold roughly 1.4%. Material: peripheral blood, obtained on day 0 of AZD1222 vaccination. Every receptor here comes from an adult in good health.

This clone was picked up one time. The rearrangement joins TRBV19 to TRBJ1-2; 11 bases match TRBD1. The germline CDR1 and CDR2 sequences are LNHDA and SQIVND (reference sequence). The CDR3 loop spans 15 amino acids. The V gene end was trimmed by 5 bases and the J gene end by 5 bases; junction bases not matched to a gene: 7. In DNA, the CDR3 is TGTGCCAGTAGTGCTCGTGGACAGGGGGCTTATGGCTACACCTTC. Protein: CASSARGQGAYGYTF. The full variable domain, its missing parts supplied by reference TRBV19 and TRBJ1-2, is DGGITQSPKYLFRKEGQNVTLSCEQNLNHDAMYWYRQDPGQGLRLIYYSQIVNDFQKGDIAEGYSVSREKKESFPLTVTSAQKNPTAFYLCASSARGQGAYGYTFGSGTRLTVV.

The chain is built from TRBV10-3 and TRBJ1-6, with a possible D match to TRBD1 (5 bases). The CDR3 runs 17 residues. Germline V gives CDR1 ENHRY, CDR2 SYGVKD. Trimming took 6 bases from V and 9 from J, leaving 24 bases between them. The CDR3 DNA sequence: TGTGCCATCAGGGGCCACCAGGGTAGATGGGATCGTTCACCCCTCCACTTT. Translated, it gives CAIRGHQGRWDRSPLHF.

V is TRBV11-2 and J is TRBJ1-4; maybe TRBD1 (5 bases). Trimming stripped 1 base from V and 2 bases from J, with 8 bases between. Germline lookup yields CDR1 SGHAT and CDR2 FQNNGV. This CDR3 comprises 15 residues. The CDR3 DNA reads TGTGCCAGCAGCTTAGGGGGGTGGACTAATGAAAAACTGTTTTTT. Amino acids: CASSLGGWTNEKLFF.

The CDR3 reads CASSRGQGEAYF. CDR3 sequence (DNA): TGTGCCAGCAGCAGAGGACAGGGCGAAGCGTACTTC. The J gene is TRBJ2-7, the V gene TRBV12-3 or TRBV12-4; 8 bases map to TRBD1. The CDR3 loop spans 12 amino acids. J was trimmed by 12 bases and V by 6 bases; bases with no gene match: 10.

This clone has just one count. The chain recombines TRBV7-9 with TRBJ1-1, with 7 nucleotides matching TRBD1. V trimming: 1 base; J trimming: 7 bases; junction bases outside the gene matches: 3. This CDR3 region has 13 residues. Germline V gives CDR1 SEHNR, CDR2 FQNEAQ (reference sequence). The CDR3 loop reads CASSLGGGSEAFF. In nucleotides, the CDR3 is TGTGCCAGCAGCTTAGGAGGGGGCAGTGAAGCTTTCTTT.

This rearrangement joins TRBV4-3 to TRBJ1-5; 9 bases match TRBD1. This CDR3 spans 15 amino acids. The V gene end was trimmed by 4 bases and the J gene end by 6 bases; junction bases not matched to a gene: 7. Germline lookup yields CDR1 LGHNA and CDR2 YSLEER. CDR3 sequence reads: CASSLNRGLGQPQHF. The CDR3 DNA reads as TGCGCCAGCAGCCTAAACAGGGGGCTCGGTCAGCCCCAGCATTTT.

The V call is TRBV28, the J call TRBJ2-1, with 9 nucleotides matching TRBD1. CDR1 is MDHEN, CDR2 SYDVKM, per germline. CDR3 length: 15 residues. The ends lost 4 bases at V and 8 bases at J; junction bases unmatched: 9. The CDR3 nucleotides are TGTGCCAGCAGTTCCCACGGGACAGGGTATGATGAGCAGTTCTTC. Translation: CASSSHGTGYDEQFF.

The chain couples TRBV9 to TRBJ1-4, with TRBD1 as a possible D gene (6 bases). The germline V gene has CDR1 SGDLS and CDR2 YYNGEE. V was cut by 4 bases and J by 0 bases, with 10 bases left in between. CDR3 size: 15 residues. CDR3 amino acids: CASSKTGTTNEKLFF. The CDR3 region has the DNA TGTGCCAGCAGCAAAACAGGGACAACTAATGAAAAACTGTTTTTT.

This sequence joins TRBV28 and TRBJ1-1; possibly TRBD1 for D (5 bases). Germline CDR1 MDHEN, CDR2 SYDVKM. Trimming took 7 bases from V and 2 from J, leaving 14 bases between them. There are 14 residues in the CDR3. This CDR3 is CASNPWGRNTEAFF. For the CDR3, the DNA is TGTGCCAGCAACCCGTGGGGGAGAAACACTGAAGCTTTCTTT.

The rearrangement joins TRBV4-3 to TRBJ1-2; weak D call: TRBD1 (6 bases). CDR1 LGHNA and CDR2 YSLEER come from the germline V gene. V dropped 2 bases and J dropped 8 bases, with 12 bases sitting between them. The length of the CDR3 is 13 residues. The CDR3 protein is CASSQPPQGGYTF. CDR3 nucleotide sequence: TGCGCCAGCAGCCAACCCCCACAGGGCGGCTACACCTTC.

The J gene is TRBJ2-7, the V gene TRBV5-4; 7 bases are a match to TRBD1. The CDR3 is 14 amino acids. CDR1 and CDR2 (germline): SGHNT, YYREEE (reference sequence). After removal of 4 bases from V and 0 bases from J, the junction contained 4 bases not matched to a gene. CDR3 nucleotides: TGTGCCAGCAGCCAGGGACAGTCCTCCTACGAGCAGTACTTC. Its translation: CASSQGQSSYEQYF. The entire variable domain, with the rest obtained from reference TRBV5-4 and TRBJ2-7, is as follows: ETGVTQSPTHLIKTRGQQVTLRCSSQSGHNTVSWYQQALGQGPQFIFQYYREEENGRGNFPPRFSGLQFPNYSSELNVNALELDDSALYLCASSQGQSSYEQYFGPGTRLTVT.

This clone was detected only once. The chain recombines TRBV10-2 with TRBJ1-1, with unresolved D. Trimming took 5 bases from V and 0 from J, leaving 10 bases between them. Germline CDR1 and CDR2: WSHSY and SAAADI. The CDR3 has 14 amino acids. CDR3 coding DNA: TGCGCCAGCAGTATGCCGGAAATGAACACTGAAGCTTTCTTT. Protein sequence: CASSMPEMNTEAFF.

The table lists this clone with a few counts. The chain links TRBV7-9 to TRBJ1-6, with unresolved D. This CDR3 comprises 14 residues. V lost 1 base to trimming and J lost 4 bases, with 5 bases between them. Germline assignment: CDR1 SEHNR and CDR2 FQNEAQ (reference sequence). Here the CDR3 reads CASSLGNYNSPLHF. Written as DNA, the CDR3 is TGTGCCAGCAGCTTAGGAAATTATAATTCACCCCTCCACTTT.

The V call is TRBV28, the J call TRBJ1-5; D not certain. The length of the CDR3 is 12 residues. Germline-derived CDR1 and CDR2 are MDHEN and SYDVKM. V was shortened by 6 bases and J by 7 bases, with 10 bases between the two germline ends. This chain's CDR3 is CASRILSQPQHF. CDR3 in DNA: TGTGCCAGCAGAATCCTATCCCAGCCCCAGCATTTT.

This chain links TRBV5-1 with TRBJ2-3; D ambiguous. Germline V CDR1 and CDR2: SGHRS, YFSETQ. V lost 3 bases and J 7 bases, leaving 12 bases between the germline ends. This CDR3 contains 13 residues. The CDR3 bases are TGCGCCAGCAGCTCCCCACCGGCAAATACGCAGTATTTT. It yields the protein CASSSPPANTQYF. The full variable domain, with the rest looked up from reference TRBV5-1 and TRBJ2-3, is KAGVTQTPRYLIKTRGQQVTLSCSPISGHRSVSWYQQTPGQGLQFLFEYFSETQRNKGNFPGRFSGRQFSNSRSEMNVSTLELGDSALYLCASSSPPANTQYFGPGTRLTVL.

The chain joins TRBV4-3 to TRBJ1-4; D might be TRBD1 (6 bases). Germline lookup yields CDR1 LGHNA and CDR2 YSLEER. The CDR3 is made up of 15 amino acids. Deletions cut 0 bases from V and 11 bases from J, with 16 bases between. The CDR3 nucleotides read TGCGCCAGCAGCCAAGACGGAGGGAGGGGGGGGAAACTGTTTTTT. Encoded protein: CASSQDGGRGGKLFF.

The chain links TRBV4-3 to TRBJ2-7; D is undetermined. This CDR3 has 16 residues. Trimming took 0 bases from V and 0 from J, leaving 12 bases between them. Germline V gene data show CDR1 as LGHNA and CDR2 as YSLEER. DNA of the CDR3: TGCGCCAGCAGCCAAGACCTTGGGTGGACCTCCTACGAGCAGTACTTC. Translation: CASSQDLGWTSYEQYF.

This clone was detected many times. The chain combines TRBV15 with TRBJ2-3; a possible D gene is TRBD1 (7 bases). Trimming cost V 0 bases and J 8 bases, with 18 bases left between them. Germline assignment: CDR1 LNHNV and CDR2 YYDKDF (reference sequence). The CDR3 is 16 residues long. CDR3 sequence (DNA): TGTGCCACCAGCAGAGAAGGGGGCGGGATCGATGGTACGCAGTATTTT. Translated: CATSREGGGIDGTQYF.

The chain recombines TRBV12-3 or TRBV12-4 with TRBJ2-7; maybe TRBD1 (5 bases). The V gene lost 6 bases and the J gene lost 4 bases, with 13 bases spanning the gap. This CDR3 region has 13 residues. The CDR3 DNA reads as TGTGCCAGCAGCTCTACCACAGGTTACGAGCAGTACTTC. Translated, it gives CASSSTTGYEQYF.

The gene calls are TRBV7-9 and TRBJ1-3; a possible D gene is TRBD1 (5 bases). Trimming shortened V by 1 base and J by 3 bases, and 13 bases separated the two germline ends. Germline CDR1 and CDR2: SEHNR and FQNEAQ (reference sequence). The CDR3 runs 16 residues. This chain's CDR3 is CASSLGEWGGGNTIYF. The CDR3 DNA reads TGTGCCAGCAGCTTAGGCGAGTGGGGCGGTGGAAACACCATATATTTT.

The CDR3 DNA sequence: TGTGCCAGCAGTTTAGGGGCAGGGGTTCTTGGCTACACCTTC. Translation gives CASSLGAGVLGYTF. V and J are TRBV28 and TRBJ1-2; possible D gene TRBD1, 6 bases. Germline V gene lookup returns CDR1 MDHEN and CDR2 SYDVKM. The CDR3 runs to 14 residues. Trimming shortened V by 2 bases and J by 7 bases, and 14 bases separated the two germline ends.

V is TRBV3-1 (or the pseudogene TRBV3-2) and J is TRBJ1-4; D perhaps matches TRBD1 (5 bases). Trimming removed 4 bases at V and 10 bases at J, with 25 bases between. The germline V gene has CDR1 LGHDT and CDR2 YNNKEL (reference sequence). This CDR3 spans 17 amino acids. The CDR3 is CASSPQGSGTSSRKLFF. The CDR3 region has the DNA TGTGCCAGCAGCCCGCAAGGATCAGGGACCAGCAGTAGAAAACTGTTTTTT.

The gene calls are TRBV29-1 and TRBJ1-6, with 11 bases matching TRBD1. The CDR3 has 13 residues. With V trimmed by 6 bases and J by 8 bases, 3 bases remained unmatched. Germline lookup yields CDR1 SQVTM and CDR2 ANQGSEA. In DNA form, the CDR3 reads TGCAGCGTGGGACAGGGGGATGATTCACCCCTCCACTTT. Its translation is CSVGQGDDSPLHF.

The V and J genes are TRBV7-9 and TRBJ1-1, with unresolved D. Germline V CDR1 and CDR2: SEHNR, FQNEAQ (reference sequence). This CDR3 spans 14 amino acids. V shed 3 bases and J shed 1 base, with 9 bases lying between them. The CDR3 DNA reads as TGTGCCAGCAGCTTGGGTACAGCGAACACTGAAGCTTTCTTT. As protein: CASSLGTANTEAFF.

The V gene is TRBV5-6, the J gene TRBJ2-5; TRBD2 is a possible D gene (6 bases). V was cut by 1 base and J by 4 bases, with 8 bases left in between. Germline V gene lookup returns CDR1 SGHDT and CDR2 YYEEEE. CDR3 length: 13 amino acids. The CDR3 nucleotides read TGTGCCAGCAGCTTGCGACTAGGAGAGACCCAGTACTTC. Its translation: CASSLRLGETQYF.